In its sample, the clone carrying this T cell receptor beta chain was seen a few times. This specimen comes from a study of cytomegalovirus exposure and HLA in healthy donors. With 60 Vbeta and 13 Jbeta primers, the PCR was carried out. Here immunoSEQ multiplex PCR was the method, and the copy in TCRdb shows in-frame clones only, minus some. The repertoire holds about 150,000 clones, with about three quarters as singletons. The CDR3 contains 14 residues. J was trimmed by 3 bases and V by 4 bases; bases with no gene match: 5. Germline CDR1 SGHDT, CDR2 YYEEEE. The receptor was isolated from a middle-aged man in good health and CMV-seropositive. This chain uses TRBV5-6 with TRBJ2-7, with 9 nucleotides matching TRBD2. The material sequenced was PBMCs. Written as DNA, the CDR3 is TGTGCCAGCAGCCCAGGTAGCGGGAGCTACGAGCAGTACTTC. It is translated as CASSPGSGSYEQYF.